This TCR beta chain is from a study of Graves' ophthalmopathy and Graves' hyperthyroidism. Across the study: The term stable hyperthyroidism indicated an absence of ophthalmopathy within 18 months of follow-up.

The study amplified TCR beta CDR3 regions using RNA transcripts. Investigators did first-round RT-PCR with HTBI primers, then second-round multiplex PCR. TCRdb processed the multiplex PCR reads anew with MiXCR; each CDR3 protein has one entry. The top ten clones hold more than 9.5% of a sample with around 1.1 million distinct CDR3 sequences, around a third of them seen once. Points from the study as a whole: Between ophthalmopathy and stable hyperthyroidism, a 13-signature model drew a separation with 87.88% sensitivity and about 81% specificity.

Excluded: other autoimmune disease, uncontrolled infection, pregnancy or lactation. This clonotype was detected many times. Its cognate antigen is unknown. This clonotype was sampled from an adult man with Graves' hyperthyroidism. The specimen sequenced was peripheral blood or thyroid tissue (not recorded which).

In nucleotides, the CDR3 is TGTGCCAGCAGCTACGACACGAACACCGGGGAGCTGTTTTTT. This codes for CASSYDTNTGELFF. This chain uses TRBV7-9 with TRBJ2-2; D gene ambiguous. Germline values: CDR1 SEHNR, CDR2 FQNEAQ (reference sequence). The V gene lost 4 bases and the J gene lost 0 bases, with 6 bases spanning the gap. The CDR3 has 14 residues.